The sequence of this TCR beta chain was determined in a study of vaccination and CD4 T cells after COVID-19. Whole-study context: The study collected post-vaccine samples a median 72 days after dose two, with a range of 14 to 241. At days 161 to 241 post-vaccination, as well as at day 14, three convalescent patients were sampled.

Points from the study as a whole: The median number of SARS-CoV-2-reactive clonotypes increased from approximately 23 to 38, a change that did not reach significance. Convalescent participants were relatively few, and none had early post-infection timepoints studied.

This clonotype has just a few counts. The antigen remains undetermined. One entry per CDR3 protein, called by TCRdb with MiXCR from the PCR reads. Here the sample spans 30,000 or so distinct CDR3 sequences, more than 40% being singletons. Time point in this sample: late sampling 161 to 241 days after vaccination in a few convalescent patients. Germline assignment: CDR1 SGHRS and CDR2 YFSETQ. Between the trimmed V and J ends, which lost 4 bases and 3 bases, there was a span of 19 bases. The CDR3 length is 16 residues. The receptor comes from a human donor who had recovered from COVID-19. The chain couples TRBV5-1 to TRBJ1-1, with TRBD1 as a possible D gene (6 bases). The sequenced sample was CD4+ T cells from blood, obtained about 7 months after SARS-CoV-2 vaccination. CDR3 DNA sequence: TGCGCCAGCAGCGACAGGACAGTTAGTTCGGACACTGAAGCTTTCTTT. The encoded protein is CASSDRTVSSDTEAFF.